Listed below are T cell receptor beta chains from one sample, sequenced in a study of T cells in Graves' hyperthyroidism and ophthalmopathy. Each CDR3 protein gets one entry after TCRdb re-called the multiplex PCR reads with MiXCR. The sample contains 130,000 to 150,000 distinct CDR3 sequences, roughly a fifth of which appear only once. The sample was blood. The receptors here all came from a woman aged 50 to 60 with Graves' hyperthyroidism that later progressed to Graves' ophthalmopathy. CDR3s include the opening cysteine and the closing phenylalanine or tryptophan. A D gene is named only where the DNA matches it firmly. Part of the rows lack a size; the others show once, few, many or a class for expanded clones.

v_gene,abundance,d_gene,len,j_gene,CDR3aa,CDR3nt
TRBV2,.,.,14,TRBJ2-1,CASKVEGATAEQFF,TGTGCCAGCAAGGTGGAGGGGGCAACGGCTGAGCAGTTCTTC
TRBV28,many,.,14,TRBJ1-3,CASSLQTAGNTIYF,TGTGCCAGCAGTTTACAAACGGCTGGAAACACCATATATTTT
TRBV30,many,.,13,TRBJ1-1,CAWRQAKNTEAFF,TGTGCCTGGAGACAGGCTAAAAACACTGAAGCTTTCTTT
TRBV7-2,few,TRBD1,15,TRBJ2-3,CASSYSAGQGGTQYF,TGTGCCAGCAGCTATTCAGCGGGACAGGGAGGTACGCAGTATTTT
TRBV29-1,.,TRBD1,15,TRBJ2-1,CSVETGQGAYNEQFF,TGCAGCGTTGAGACGGGACAGGGGGCGTACAATGAGCAGTTCTTC
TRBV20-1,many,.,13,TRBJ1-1,CSASVGVDTEAFF,TGCAGTGCGTCCGTAGGGGTGGACACTGAAGCTTTCTTT
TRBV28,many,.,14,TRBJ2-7,CASSLVGGRYEQYF,TGTGCCAGCAGTTTAGTCGGGGGTCGGTACGAGCAGTACTTC
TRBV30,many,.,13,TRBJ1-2,CAWSDRASGGYTF,TGTGCCTGGAGTGACCGGGCCTCCGGCGGCTACACCTTC
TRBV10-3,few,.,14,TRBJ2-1,CAISAGQLYNEQFF,TGTGCCATCAGTGCCGGACAGCTCTACAATGAGCAGTTCTTC
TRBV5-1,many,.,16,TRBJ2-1,CASSLEALRLYNEQFF,TGCGCCAGCAGCTTGGAGGCACTGCGCCTATACAATGAGCAGTTCTTC
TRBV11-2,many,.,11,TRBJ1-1,CASSLGHEAFF,TGTGCCAGCAGCTTAGGTCATGAAGCTTTCTTT
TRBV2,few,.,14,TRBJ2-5,CASNRDRNQETQYF,TGTGCCAGCAACCGGGACCGAAACCAAGAGACCCAGTACTTC
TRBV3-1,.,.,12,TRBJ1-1,CASSHQTAEAFF,TGTGCCAGCAGCCACCAGACAGCGGAGGCTTTCTTT
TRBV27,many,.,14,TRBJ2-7,CASSPGRLSYEQYF,TGTGCCAGCAGTCCGGGGCGCCTCTCCTACGAGCAGTACTTC
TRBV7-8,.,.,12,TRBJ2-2,CASNLVRGELFF,TGTGCCAGCAACTTAGTCCGTGGGGAGCTGTTTTTT
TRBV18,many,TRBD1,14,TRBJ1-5,CASSQDRKYQPQHF,TGTGCCAGCTCACAGGACAGGAAGTATCAGCCCCAGCATTTT
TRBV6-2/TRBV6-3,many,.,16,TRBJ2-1,CASSYSGAGSYNEQFF,TGTGCCAGCAGTTACTCGGGGGCAGGATCCTACAATGAGCAGTTCTTC
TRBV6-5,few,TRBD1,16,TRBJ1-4,CASSYTLTGGREKLFF,TGTGCCAGCAGTTACACACTGACAGGGGGGCGAGAAAAACTGTTTTTT
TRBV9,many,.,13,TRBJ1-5,CASSVAGNQPQHF,TGTGCCAGCAGCGTGGCAGGGAATCAGCCCCAGCATTTT
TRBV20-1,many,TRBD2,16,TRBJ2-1,CSARAHLAGAYNEQFF,TGCAGTGCTAGAGCTCATCTAGCGGGCGCCTACAATGAGCAGTTCTTC
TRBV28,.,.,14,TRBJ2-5,CASSSPYLCQTQYF,TGTGCCAGCAGTTCCCCATACTTATGTCAGACCCAGTACTTC
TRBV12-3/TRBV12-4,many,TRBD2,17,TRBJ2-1,CASSPTRLASRPNEQFF,TGTGCCAGCAGTCCCACTAGACTAGCGAGCAGACCCAATGAGCAGTTCTTC
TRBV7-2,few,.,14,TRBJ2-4,CASSLRRSKNIQYF,TGTGCCAGCAGCTTAAGACGATCCAAAAACATTCAGTACTTC
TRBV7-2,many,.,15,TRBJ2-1,CASRGEGSSYNEQFF,TGTGCCAGCAGAGGCGAGGGGAGCTCCTACAATGAGCAGTTCTTC
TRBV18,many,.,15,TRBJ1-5,CASSNRDTRNQPQHF,TGTGCCAGCTCAAACCGGGACACACGCAATCAGCCCCAGCATTTT
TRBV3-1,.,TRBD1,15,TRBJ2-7,CASSPRQGAGYEQYF,TGTGCCAGCTCCCCTCGACAGGGGGCGGGATACGAGCAGTACTTC
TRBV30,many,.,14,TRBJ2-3,CAWKVGGGTDTQYF,TGTGCCTGGAAGGTTGGCGGGGGCACAGATACGCAGTATTTT
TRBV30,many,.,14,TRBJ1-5,CAWSKLNSNQPQHF,TGTGCCTGGAGTAAGCTCAATAGCAATCAGCCCCAGCATTTT
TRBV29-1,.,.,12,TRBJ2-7,CSVRRPGGEQYF,TGCAGCGTTCGTCGACCCGGCGGTGAGCAGTACTTC
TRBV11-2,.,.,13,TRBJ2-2,CASTGRYTGELFF,TGTGCCAGCACGGGGAGATACACCGGGGAGCTGTTTTTT
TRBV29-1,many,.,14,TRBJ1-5,CSVAGTGDHQPQHF,TGCAGCGTGGCCGGGACGGGGGACCATCAGCCCCAGCATTTT
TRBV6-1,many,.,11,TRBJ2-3,CASQMADTQYF,TGTGCCAGCCAGATGGCGGATACGCAGTATTTT
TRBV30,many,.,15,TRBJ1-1,CAWNLKITGRTEAFF,TGTGCCTGGAATCTCAAAATTACAGGGCGGACTGAAGCTTTCTTT
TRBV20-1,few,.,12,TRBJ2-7,CSGQGLGYEQYF,TGCAGTGGTCAGGGTCTCGGCTACGAGCAGTACTTC
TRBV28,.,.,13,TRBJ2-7,CASTRLGDYEQYF,TGTGCCAGCACGAGGTTGGGGGACTACGAGCAGTACTTC
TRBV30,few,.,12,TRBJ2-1,CAWSRGYNEQFF,TGTGCCTGGAGTCGCGGGTACAATGAGCAGTTCTTC
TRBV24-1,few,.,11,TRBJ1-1,CATRPDTEAFF,TGTGCCACCAGGCCGGACACTGAAGCTTTCTTT
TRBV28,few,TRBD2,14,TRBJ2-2,CASRRTSGSRELFF,TGTGCCAGCAGACGGACTAGCGGTTCCCGGGAGCTGTTTTTT
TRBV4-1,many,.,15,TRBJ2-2,CASSQVQGYTGELFF,TGCGCCAGCAGCCAAGTGCAGGGATACACCGGGGAGCTGTTTTTT
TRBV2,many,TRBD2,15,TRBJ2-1,CASSVTGTSGNEQFF,TGTGCCAGCAGCGTTACGGGGACTAGCGGCAATGAGCAGTTCTTC
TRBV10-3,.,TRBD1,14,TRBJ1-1,CAIRSLTGGTEAFF,TGTGCCATCAGATCCCTAACAGGGGGCACTGAAGCTTTCTTT
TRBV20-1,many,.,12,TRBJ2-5,CSANQRDETQYF,TGCAGTGCTAACCAGCGAGACGAGACCCAGTACTTC
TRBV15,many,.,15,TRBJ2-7,CATSRESGDSYEQYF,TGTGCCACCAGCAGAGAATCGGGAGACTCCTACGAGCAGTACTTC
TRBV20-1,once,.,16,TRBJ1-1,CSARVSVGAQNTEAFF,TGCAGTGCTAGAGTCTCGGTGGGGGCCCAGAACACTGAAGCTTTCTTT
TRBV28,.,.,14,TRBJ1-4,CASHPPGLGEKLFF,TGTGCCAGCCACCCTCCCGGATTGGGTGAAAAACTGTTTTTT
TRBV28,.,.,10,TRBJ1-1,CASSNTEAFF,TGTGCCAGCAGCAACACTGAAGCTTTCTTT
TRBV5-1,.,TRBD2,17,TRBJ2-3,CASSLSNGGSTSDTRYF,TGCGCCAGCAGCTTGAGTAACGGCGGGAGTACTTCCGATACGCGGTATTTT
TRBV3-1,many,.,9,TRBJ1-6,CASGSPLHF,TGTGCCAGCGGTTCACCCCTCCACTTT
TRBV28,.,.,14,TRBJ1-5,CASSLADPNQPQHF,TGTGCCAGCAGTTTAGCAGACCCCAATCAGCCCCAGCATTTT
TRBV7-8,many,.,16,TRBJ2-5,CASSLRGFRGQETQYF,TGTGCCAGCAGCTTAAGAGGTTTCAGGGGCCAAGAGACCCAGTACTTC